This T cell receptor (beta chain) was retrieved from a study of T cell clonality in common variable immunodeficiency. The CDR3 runs 16 residues. Germline trimming cut 5 bases from V and 3 bases from J; bases unmatched to any gene: 9. CDR1 MDHEN and CDR2 SYDVKM come from the germline V gene. Libraries were prepared by immunoSEQ multiplex PCR; TCRdb keeps only in-frame clonotypes and omits some of them. The table lists approximately 42,000 clones, with no singletons. This clone was observed many times. Read data end 3 residues before the CDR3 end; the end is taken from the germline J gene. The V and J genes are TRBV28 and TRBJ2-5; 10 nucleotides agree with TRBD1. This TCR was sampled from a person aged 18 to 75 in good health. The sequenced sample was peripheral blood mononuclear cells. Here the CDR3 reads CASSGRDRGLEETQYF. The sequenced CDR3 bases are TGTGCCAGCAGTGGCAGGGACAGGGGATTAGAAGAGACC.